These T cell receptor beta chains were read from a single sample in a study of memory CD4+ T cells and cytomegalovirus serostatus. Generated by immunoSEQ multiplex PCR, the TCRdb table keeps only in-frame clones and is missing some. The sample holds around 63,000 clones, roughly three quarters seen once. Sequences were obtained from memory CD4+ T cells from blood. These receptor sequences come from an adult in good health and CMV-seropositive. Both conserved end residues are part of each CDR3. D genes are given only for firm matches. Clone size, where shown, is once, few, many, or a class for clones that have expanded.

d_gene: TRBD2; v_gene: TRBV4-1; abundance: NA; j_gene: TRBJ2-7; CDR3aa: CASSGGLTSSYEQYF; CDR3nt: TGCGCCAGCAGCGGGGGACTAACTTCCTCCTACGAGCAGTACTTC
d_gene: TRBD1; v_gene: TRBV6-6; abundance: NA; j_gene: TRBJ2-1; CDR3aa: CASRGQGYNEQFF; CDR3nt: TGTGCCAGCAGAGGACAGGGCTACAATGAGCAGTTCTTC
d_gene: TRBD2; v_gene: TRBV4-3; abundance: NA; j_gene: TRBJ2-7; CDR3aa: CASSQGGLAAYEQYF; CDR3nt: TGCGCCAGCAGCCAAGGGGGACTAGCGGCCTACGAGCAGTACTTC
d_gene: NA; v_gene: TRBV7-9; abundance: NA; j_gene: TRBJ2-7; CDR3aa: CASGRWGRGSEQYF; CDR3nt: TGTGCCAGCGGTCGTTGGGGGCGAGGTAGCGAGCAGTACTTC
d_gene: NA; v_gene: TRBV4-1; abundance: few; j_gene: TRBJ1-1; CDR3aa: CASSTRTVNTEAFF; CDR3nt: TGCGCCAGCAGCACCCGGACAGTAAACACTGAAGCTTTCTTT
d_gene: NA; v_gene: TRBV5-4; abundance: once; j_gene: TRBJ2-5; CDR3aa: CASSLLGRKETQYF; CDR3nt: TGTGCCAGCAGCTTGCTGGGGAGAAAAGAGACCCAGTACTTC
d_gene: NA; v_gene: TRBV5-1; abundance: few; j_gene: TRBJ1-2; CDR3aa: CASSLQDSNYGYTF; CDR3nt: TGCGCCAGCAGCTTACAGGACAGTAACTATGGCTACACCTTC
d_gene: NA; v_gene: TRBV4-1; abundance: NA; j_gene: TRBJ1-1; CDR3aa: CASSQEKVRGTEAFF; CDR3nt: TGCGCCAGCAGCCAAGAGAAGGTTAGGGGGACTGAAGCTTTCTTT
d_gene: TRBD1; v_gene: TRBV19; abundance: NA; j_gene: TRBJ2-1; CDR3aa: CASSTLTYRDRGHEQFF; CDR3nt: TGTGCCAGTAGTACTCTTACTTACCGGGACAGGGGTCATGAGCAGTTCTTC
d_gene: NA; v_gene: TRBV18; abundance: NA; j_gene: TRBJ2-1; CDR3aa: CASSLNNPRSSYNEQFF; CDR3nt: TGTGCCAGCTCACTGAATAATCCGCGGAGCTCCTACAATGAGCAGTTCTTC
d_gene: NA; v_gene: TRBV10-2; abundance: NA; j_gene: TRBJ2-5; CDR3aa: CASSRSGNRETQYF; CDR3nt: TGCGCCAGCAGTCGTTCAGGGAATAGAGAGACCCAGTACTTC
d_gene: TRBD1; v_gene: TRBV25-1; abundance: NA; j_gene: TRBJ2-2; CDR3aa: CASSRWTGVNTGELFF; CDR3nt: TGTGCCAGCAGTAGATGGACAGGTGTGAACACCGGGGAGCTGTTTTTT
d_gene: NA; v_gene: TRBV9; abundance: NA; j_gene: TRBJ2-1; CDR3aa: CASSVEVRVTGSYNEQFF; CDR3nt: TGTGCCAGCAGCGTAGAAGTCCGGGTCACGGGCTCCTACAATGAGCAGTTCTTC
d_gene: NA; v_gene: TRBV7-8; abundance: few; j_gene: TRBJ2-7; CDR3aa: CASSWDTGSYEQYF; CDR3nt: TGTGCCAGCAGCTGGGACACGGGATCCTACGAGCAGTACTTC